This T cell receptor beta chain was sequenced in a study of Graves' ophthalmopathy and Graves' hyperthyroidism (dated by TCRdb to 2017 to 2018). At the level of the whole study: Stable hyperthyroidism was defined as no progression to ophthalmopathy within 18 months of follow-up. The study used signatures of the TCR beta repertoire to tell Graves' ophthalmopathy apart from Graves' hyperthyroidism and to predict which patients would progress to ophthalmopathy. In total, over 130 blood samples were TCR-sequenced: some 43 ophthalmopathy, approximately 80 hyperthyroidism and approximately 17 hyperthyroidism-to-ophthalmopathy patients. To explore V-J signatures distinguishing ophthalmopathy from hyperthyroidism, a discovery set of roughly 100 patients (43 ophthalmopathy, 55 to 60 stable hyperthyroidism) was enrolled. An independent validation cohort comprised some 19 hyperthyroidism patients and over 15 patients who later progressed from hyperthyroidism to ophthalmopathy. In five or six hyperthyroidism patients, the T-cell repertoire of thyroid tissue was compared with the T-cell repertoire of blood. Following sample collection, hyperthyroidism patients were given methimazole at a starting dose of 30 mg daily, and ophthalmopathy patients were given high-dose intravenous methylprednisolone.

For repertoire sequencing, the TCR beta CDR3 regions were amplified from RNA transcripts. A first-round RT-PCR used HTBI primers with the Qiagen OneStep RT-PCR kit, followed by a second-round multiplex PCR, size selection and purification. Libraries were sequenced paired-end with 100 bp reads on an Illumina HiSeq2000. In the original analysis: SOAPnuke was used to process the reads, throwing out any read that had adapters, had uncalled bases, had a mean Phred below 15, or lacked an exact constant-primer or identifier match. COPE v1.2.5 was used to merge the high-quality paired reads. Each unique nucleotide sequence was treated as a clonotype, and MiTCR v1.1 was used to align the clonotypes to the IMGT TRB V, D and J references. The analysis was limited to V-J combinations with a frequency above 0.0001, which together covered over 99% of the repertoires. For each V-J combination, a TCR clonal expansion and chaos score was defined as the ratio of F50 clonal expansion to chaos observed in the TCRdist matrix. Welch's t-statistics and random forest were used to reduce features to 13 V-J combinations, which were fed into a naive Bayes classifier. The similarity between thyroid and blood repertoires was quantified using the Morisita-Horn index. TCRdb ran its own pipeline on the public reads, namely fastp trimming at Q25 and MiXCR clone calling, and kept in-frame beta chains. Entries are consolidated by CDR3 protein sequence, retaining the most common genes and DNA. It is TCRdb's table, rather than the study itself, that gives the V and J calls and clone size. The sample data list some 1.1 million distinct CDR3 sequences, and around a third of these were observed just once. In total, the top ten clones hold 11% of the sample.

Summary of the overall study and its limitations: The 13-signature model separated ophthalmopathy from stable hyperthyroidism with 85% to 90% sensitivity and around 81% specificity in cross-validation, and 80%/75% in the test set. No statistical method was used to set the sample size in advance, and the investigators knew which group each participant was assigned to. In validation, the model predicted ophthalmopathy progression with more than 55% sensitivity and 72.22% specificity; roughly 12 predicted patients were CT-confirmed with GO in a median of 6.5 months. Most expanded thyroid clonotypes with a frequency above 0.001 also appeared in blood, which suggests that blood repertoires may reflect the immune response in the thyroid.

Cut back by 3 bases and 5 bases, the V and J ends lie 21 bases apart. Measured from the cysteine to the phenylalanine, the CDR3 is 16 residues long. Only the CDR3 region is kept as DNA, spanning 48 bases read in frame from base 1. Reading the germline V gene gives CDR1 SGHRS and CDR2 YFSETQ. Hyperthyroidism patients were newly diagnosed, were aged 18 to 65 years, and had a disease duration under 2 months. Patients with other autoimmune diseases, uncontrolled infections, pregnancy or lactation were excluded. Diagnosis was based on clinical symptoms, serum thyroxine, TRAb, thyroid ultrasound and orbital computed tomography. Total RNA was extracted using Trizol reagent, and RNA quality was checked on an Agilent 2100 Bioanalyzer. Notes on this clonotype: The antigen this receptor binds is unknown. Base qualities are not recorded, but no much larger clone differs from it by a single base.

The chain links TRBV5-1 with TRBJ2-7; the D gene is tentatively TRBD1 or TRBD2, each matching 6 bases. Sequencing used peripheral blood or thyroid tissue (not recorded which). This clonotype was sampled from an adult man with Graves' hyperthyroidism. DNA sequence: TGCGCCAGCAGCTGGCCCTCCGCAGGGGAGGTGGACGAGCAGTACTTC. Its translation is CASSWPSAGEVDEQYF.